Here is one TCR beta chain with its context. Its recognized antigen is unknown. Base qualities are missing; no much larger clone stands one base away. The immunoSEQ Assay, a bias-controlled multiplex PCR, was used to amplify TCRbeta CDR3 regions from genomic DNA. Regarding the original processing steps: The number of nucleated cells in each sample was estimated from the amplification of reference gene primers within the assay. Sequence reads were collapsed and filtered to measure the absolute abundance of every unique TCRbeta CDR3 rearrangement. For each sample, productive Simpson clonality was calculated as the square root of Simpson's diversity index over productive rearrangements. TCRdb carries this immuneACCESS record with in-frame sequences only. Its versions omit some clonotypes, under half of them owing to an unresolved V gene in the studies checked, with the rest unexplained. That table gives V, J and clone size, and the DNA gave D and trimming. For this sample the table gives roughly 230,000 clones, of which almost 85% were detected only once. The ten largest clones capture 4% of the sample.

Germline trimming: 1 base from V, 5 bases from J; junction bases outside gene matches: 2. The CDR3 spans 16 residues, from the cysteine through the phenylalanine. The CDR3 DNA has 48 bases and is translated from base 1. Sequences MGHRA (CDR1) and YSYEKL (CDR2) are obtained from the germline V gene. The sample belongs to a study of blood T cell repertoires in COVID-19 (dated by TCRdb to 2020 to 2022). In terms of the full investigation: Samples from collaborators originated in the United States, Italy and Spain and spanned both the acute and convalescent phases of COVID-19. The dataset comprised deeply sampled blood TCRbeta repertoires from subjects exposed to, actively infected with, or recovered from COVID-19. The prospective study material was composed of cDNA or gDNA derived from T cells, B-cell-depleted T cells, or PBMCs. Sample metadata almost always included a de-identified subject ID, COVID-19 status, age in years and sex. The repertoires were made available in a free public database intended to serve as a resource for research on the immune response to SARS-CoV-2. The samples were drawn from the first 160 participants of the ongoing ImmuneRACE study and from 1,254 subjects provided by 6 global collaborators. HLA class I and class II types, where available, came from metadata supplied by the sample provider rather than from assay-based typing. What the authors observed across the whole study: The quantity of clinical and demographic metadata differed by source and by participant and was supplied without curation.

Whole blood was collected in K2EDTA tubes by collaborating institutions according to the institutions' own protocols. For TCRbeta analysis, collaborators shipped samples as frozen whole blood, isolated PBMCs, or DNA extracted from either of those sample types. The V and J genes are TRBV4-1 and TRBJ2-1, with TRBD2 identical over 13 junction bases. The sequence was collected from a man in his fifties or sixties with acute or convalescent COVID-19. The sequenced sample consisted of peripheral blood. The DNA sequence follows: TGCGCCAGCAGCCAAGCGGGACTAGCGGGAAACAATGAGCAGTTCTTC. Its protein product is CASSQAGLAGNNEQFF.